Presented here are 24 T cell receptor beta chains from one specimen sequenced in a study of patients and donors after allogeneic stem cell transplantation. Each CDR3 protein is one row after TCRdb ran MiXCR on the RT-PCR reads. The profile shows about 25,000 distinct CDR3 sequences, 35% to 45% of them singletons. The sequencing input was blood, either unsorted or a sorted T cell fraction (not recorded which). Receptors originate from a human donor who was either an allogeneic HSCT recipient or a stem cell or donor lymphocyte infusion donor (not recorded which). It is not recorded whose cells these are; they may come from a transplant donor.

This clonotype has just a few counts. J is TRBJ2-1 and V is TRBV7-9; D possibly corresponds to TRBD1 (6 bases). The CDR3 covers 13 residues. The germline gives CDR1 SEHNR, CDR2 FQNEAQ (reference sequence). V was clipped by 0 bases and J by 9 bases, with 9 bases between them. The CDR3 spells CASSLAGAIEQFF. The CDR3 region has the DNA TGTGCCAGCAGCTTAGCGGGGGCCATTGAGCAGTTCTTC.

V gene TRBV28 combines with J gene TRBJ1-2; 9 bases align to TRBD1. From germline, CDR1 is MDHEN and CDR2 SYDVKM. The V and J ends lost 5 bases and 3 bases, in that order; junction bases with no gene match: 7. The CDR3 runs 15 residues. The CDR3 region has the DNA TGTGCCAGCAGTCCATGGACAGGGGAAGACTATGGCTACACCTTC. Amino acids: CASSPWTGEDYGYTF.

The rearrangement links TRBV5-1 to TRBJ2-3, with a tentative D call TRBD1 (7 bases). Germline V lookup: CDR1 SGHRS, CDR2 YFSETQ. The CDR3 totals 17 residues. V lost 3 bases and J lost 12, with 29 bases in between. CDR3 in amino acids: CASSSGTGAAGIDKQYF. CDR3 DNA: TGCGCCAGCAGCTCGGGAACAGGGGCGGCGGGGATAGATAAACAGTATTTT.

The DNA of the CDR3 is TGCAGTGCTAGGTCAAGGGGAACCGCTAATGAAAAACTGTTTTTT. Encoded protein: CSARSRGTANEKLFF. J is TRBJ1-4 and V is TRBV20-1, with D possibly matching TRBD1 (5 bases). There are 15 residues in the CDR3. Germline V lookup: CDR1 DFQATT, CDR2 SNEGSKA (reference sequence). The ends were cut back, 3 bases at V and 3 bases at J, with 14 bases in the middle.

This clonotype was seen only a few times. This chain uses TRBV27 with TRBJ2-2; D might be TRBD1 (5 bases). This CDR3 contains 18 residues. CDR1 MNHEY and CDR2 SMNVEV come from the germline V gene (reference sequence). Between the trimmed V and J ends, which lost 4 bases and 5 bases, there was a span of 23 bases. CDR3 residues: CASSSLFSGEQETGELFF. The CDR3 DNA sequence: TGTGCCAGCAGTTCCCTATTTTCGGGCGAACAGGAAACCGGGGAGCTGTTTTTT.

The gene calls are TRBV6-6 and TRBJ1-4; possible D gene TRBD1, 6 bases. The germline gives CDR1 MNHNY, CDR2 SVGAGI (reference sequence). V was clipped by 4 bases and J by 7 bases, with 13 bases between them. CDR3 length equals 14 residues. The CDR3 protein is CASSSGASGEKLFF. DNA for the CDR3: TGTGCCAGCAGTTCAGGGGCCAGCGGTGAAAAACTGTTTTTT.

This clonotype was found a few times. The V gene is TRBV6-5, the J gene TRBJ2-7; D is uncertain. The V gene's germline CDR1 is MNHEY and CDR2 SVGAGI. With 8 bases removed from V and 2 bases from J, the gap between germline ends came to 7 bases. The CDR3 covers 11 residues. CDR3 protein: CASGPPYEQYF. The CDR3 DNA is TGTGCCAGCGGTCCTCCCTACGAGCAGTACTTC.

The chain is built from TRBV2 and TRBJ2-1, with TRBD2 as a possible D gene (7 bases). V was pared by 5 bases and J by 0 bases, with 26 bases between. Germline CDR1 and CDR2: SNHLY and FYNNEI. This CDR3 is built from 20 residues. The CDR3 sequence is CASSHPQGLVGTSSYNEQFF. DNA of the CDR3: TGTGCCAGCAGTCACCCTCAAGGACTAGTGGGGACAAGCTCCTACAATGAGCAGTTCTTC.

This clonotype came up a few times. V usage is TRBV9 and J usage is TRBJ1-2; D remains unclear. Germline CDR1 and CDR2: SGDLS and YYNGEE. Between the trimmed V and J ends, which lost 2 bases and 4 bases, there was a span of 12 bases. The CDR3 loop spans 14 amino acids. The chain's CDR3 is CASSVVEGSYGYTF. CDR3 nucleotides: TGTGCCAGCAGCGTGGTCGAGGGCAGCTATGGCTACACCTTC.

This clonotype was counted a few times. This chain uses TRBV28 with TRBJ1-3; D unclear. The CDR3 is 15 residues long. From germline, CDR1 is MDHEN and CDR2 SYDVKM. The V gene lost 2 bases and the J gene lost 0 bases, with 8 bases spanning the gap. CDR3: CASSLRHLSGNTIYF. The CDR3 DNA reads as TGTGCCAGCAGTTTAAGACACCTCTCTGGAAACACCATATATTTT.

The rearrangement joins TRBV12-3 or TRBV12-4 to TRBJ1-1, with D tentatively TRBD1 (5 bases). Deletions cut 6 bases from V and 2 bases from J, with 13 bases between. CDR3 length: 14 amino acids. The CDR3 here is CASSQQAGNTEAFF. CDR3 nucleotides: TGTGCCAGCAGCCAACAGGCGGGAAACACTGAAGCTTTCTTT.

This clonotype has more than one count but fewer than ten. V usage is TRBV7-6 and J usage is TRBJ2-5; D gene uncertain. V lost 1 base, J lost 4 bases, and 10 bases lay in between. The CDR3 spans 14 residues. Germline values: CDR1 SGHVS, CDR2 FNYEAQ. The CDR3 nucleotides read TGTGCCAGCAGCTTAGTCTCTGCTGGAGAGACCCAGTACTTC. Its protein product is CASSLVSAGETQYF.

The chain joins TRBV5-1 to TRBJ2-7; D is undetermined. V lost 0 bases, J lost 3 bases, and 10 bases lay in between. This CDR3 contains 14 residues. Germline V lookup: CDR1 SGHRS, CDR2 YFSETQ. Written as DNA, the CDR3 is TGCGCCAGCAGCTTGGAGCCCCGTATCTACGAGCAGTACTTC. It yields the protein CASSLEPRIYEQYF.

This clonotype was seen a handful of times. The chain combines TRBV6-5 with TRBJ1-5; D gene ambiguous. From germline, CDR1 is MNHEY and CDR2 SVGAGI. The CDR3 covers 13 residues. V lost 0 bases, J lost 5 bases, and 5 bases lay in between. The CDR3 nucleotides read TGTGCCAGCAGTTACTCACGGGATCAGCCCCAGCATTTT. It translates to CASSYSRDQPQHF.

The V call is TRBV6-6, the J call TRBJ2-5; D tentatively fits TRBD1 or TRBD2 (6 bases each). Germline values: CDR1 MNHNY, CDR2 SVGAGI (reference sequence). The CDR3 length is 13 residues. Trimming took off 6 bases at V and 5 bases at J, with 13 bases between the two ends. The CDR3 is CASRTTGGETQYF. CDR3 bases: TGTGCCAGCAGAACGACAGGAGGGGAGACCCAGTACTTC.

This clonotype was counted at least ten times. The CDR3 sequence: CASSTIGGQPQHF. CDR3 DNA sequence: TGTGCCAGCAGTACGATTGGTGGTCAGCCCCAGCATTTT. The chain carries TRBV6-5 and TRBJ1-5; D is unresolved. CDR3 size: 13 residues. Germline assignment: CDR1 MNHEY and CDR2 SVGAGI. V was cut by 5 bases and J by 6 bases, with 11 bases left in between.

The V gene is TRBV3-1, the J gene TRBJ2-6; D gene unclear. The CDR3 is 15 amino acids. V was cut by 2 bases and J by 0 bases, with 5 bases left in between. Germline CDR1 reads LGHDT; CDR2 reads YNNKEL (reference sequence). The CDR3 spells CASSQSSSGANVLTF. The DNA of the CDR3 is TGTGCCAGCAGCCAATCGAGCTCTGGGGCCAACGTCCTGACTTTC.

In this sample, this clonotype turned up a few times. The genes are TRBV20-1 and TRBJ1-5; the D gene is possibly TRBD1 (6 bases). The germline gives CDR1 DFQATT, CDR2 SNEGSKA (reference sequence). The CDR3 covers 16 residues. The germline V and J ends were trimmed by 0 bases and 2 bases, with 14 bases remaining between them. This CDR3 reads CSARDPGGAGNQPQHF. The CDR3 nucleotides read TGCAGTGCTAGAGACCCTGGGGGGGCCGGCAATCAGCCCCAGCATTTT.

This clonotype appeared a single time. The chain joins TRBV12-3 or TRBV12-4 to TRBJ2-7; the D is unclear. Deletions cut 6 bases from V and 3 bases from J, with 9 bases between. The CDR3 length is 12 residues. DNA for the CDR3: TGTGCCAGCAGCCTCTTGATCTACGAGCAGTACTTC. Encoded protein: CASSLLIYEQYF.

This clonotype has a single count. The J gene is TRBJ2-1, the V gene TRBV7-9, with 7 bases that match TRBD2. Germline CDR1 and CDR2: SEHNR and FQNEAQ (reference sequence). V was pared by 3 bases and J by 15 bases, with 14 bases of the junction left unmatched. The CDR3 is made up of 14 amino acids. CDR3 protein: CASSFVSLGRELFF. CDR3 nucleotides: TGTGCCAGCAGCTTTGTGTCCCTAGGGAGGGAGTTGTTCTTC.

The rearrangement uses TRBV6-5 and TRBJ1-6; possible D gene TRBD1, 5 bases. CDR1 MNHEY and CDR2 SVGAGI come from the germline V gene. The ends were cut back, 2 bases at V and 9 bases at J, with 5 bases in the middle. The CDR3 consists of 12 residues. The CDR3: CASSYGGSPLHF. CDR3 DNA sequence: TGTGCCAGCAGTTACGGGGGTTCACCCCTCCACTTT.

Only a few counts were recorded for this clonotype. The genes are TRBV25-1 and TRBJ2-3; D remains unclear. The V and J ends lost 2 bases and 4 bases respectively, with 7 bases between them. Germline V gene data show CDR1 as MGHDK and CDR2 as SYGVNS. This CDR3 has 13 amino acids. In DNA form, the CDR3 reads TGTGCCAGCAGTGAACCTAGGCCAGATACGCAGTATTTT. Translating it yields CASSEPRPDTQYF.

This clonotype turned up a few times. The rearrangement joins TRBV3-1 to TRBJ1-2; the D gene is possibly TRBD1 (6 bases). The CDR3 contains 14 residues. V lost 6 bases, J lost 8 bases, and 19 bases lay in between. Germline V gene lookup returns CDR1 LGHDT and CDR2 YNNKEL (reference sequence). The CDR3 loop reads CASRNQGITGGYTF. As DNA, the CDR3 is TGTGCCAGCAGAAACCAGGGGATTACGGGAGGCTACACCTTC.

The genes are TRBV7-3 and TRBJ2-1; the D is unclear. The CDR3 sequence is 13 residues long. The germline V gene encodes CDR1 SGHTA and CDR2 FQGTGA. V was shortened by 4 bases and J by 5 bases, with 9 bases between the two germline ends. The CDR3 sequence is CASSSSSNNEQFF. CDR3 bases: TGTGCCAGCAGCTCCTCAAGCAACAATGAGCAGTTCTTC. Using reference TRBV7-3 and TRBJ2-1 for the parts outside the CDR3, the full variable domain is GAGVSQTPSNKVTEKGKYVELRCDPISGHTALYWYRQSLGQGPEFLIYFQGTGAADDSGLPNDRFFAVRPEGSVSTLKIQRTERGDSAVYLCASSSSSNNEQFFGPGTRLTVL.